This TCR beta chain is from a study of blood T cell repertoires in COVID-19. In the original analysis: Amplification with reference gene primers provided the estimates of nucleated cell counts. TCRdb's table, derived via immunoSEQ multiplex PCR, lists solely in-frame clones and lacks some. V, J and clone size are those of that table, while D and trimming were read from the DNA. There are more than 150,000 clones in the sample; about 85% occur only once, and 2% to 2.5% lies in the top ten. The germline V gene has CDR1 SGHTA and CDR2 FQGNSA. The CDR3 runs 16 residues. The V end lost 4 bases, the J end lost 5 bases, and 19 bases lay between the germline ends.

This receptor was taken from an older man with active or convalescent COVID-19. The sample consisted of peripheral blood. V usage is TRBV7-2 and J usage is TRBJ2-3, with a tentative D call TRBD2 (6 bases). In DNA form, the CDR3 reads TGTGCCAGCAGCTCTAACCGTCCTAGCGTGGGAGATACGCAGTATTTT. Protein sequence: CASSSNRPSVGDTQYF.